Listed below are T cell receptor beta chains from one sample, sequenced in a study of response to subunit inactivated influenza vaccine. TCRdb fed the RT-PCR reads into MiXCR, producing one record per CDR3 protein. The table shows around 480,000 distinct CDR3 sequences, with roughly 11% occurring only once. The sequenced sample was PBMCs from blood, obtained about 40 days after vaccination. These receptors were collected from a man aged 50 to 59 who received an inactivated influenza vaccine. Each CDR3 is given with its conserved first and last residue. The order of the fields is clone size, D gene, V gene, J gene, CDR3 DNA, CDR3 protein. D genes are given only for firm matches. For some rows the clone size is stated as once, few or many, or as a class when expanded; others skip it.

clone size: .
D gene: .
V gene: TRBV24-1
J gene: TRBJ2-6
CDR3 DNA: TGTGCCACCAGTGATCGACCGCACTCTGGGGCCAACGTCCTGACTTTC
CDR3 protein: CATSDRPHSGANVLTF

clone size: .
D gene: .
V gene: TRBV29-1
J gene: TRBJ1-1
CDR3 DNA: TGCAGCGTTGAATCATACCTGATGAACACTGAAGCTTTCTTT
CDR3 protein: CSVESYLMNTEAFF

clone size: .
D gene: TRBD1
V gene: TRBV5-1
J gene: TRBJ2-7
CDR3 DNA: TGCGCCAGCAGCTTGGACAGGGGGCACTACGAGCAGTACTTC
CDR3 protein: CASSLDRGHYEQYF

clone size: many
D gene: .
V gene: TRBV5-1
J gene: TRBJ2-1
CDR3 DNA: TGCGCCAGCAGCGGCGGGGACCCTTACAATGAGCAGTTCTTC
CDR3 protein: CASSGGDPYNEQFF

clone size: .
D gene: TRBD1
V gene: TRBV6-1
J gene: TRBJ1-3
CDR3 DNA: TGTGCCAGCAGAACGTACAGGGGTCGCGGTTCAGGAAACACCATATATTTT
CDR3 protein: CASRTYRGRGSGNTIYF

clone size: .
D gene: TRBD2
V gene: TRBV11-1
J gene: TRBJ2-7
CDR3 DNA: TGTGCCAGCAGCCCGAGACCGGGACTAGCGGGAGGGCCGTACGAGCAGTACTTC
CDR3 protein: CASSPRPGLAGGPYEQYF

clone size: .
D gene: .
V gene: TRBV19
J gene: TRBJ2-1
CDR3 DNA: TGTGCCAGTAGCCCGACAGGAGGGGTAAATGAGCAGTTCTTC
CDR3 protein: CASSPTGGVNEQFF

clone size: .
D gene: TRBD2
V gene: TRBV6-1
J gene: TRBJ2-1
CDR3 DNA: TGTGCCAGCAGTCGCGGACTAGCGGGATTTTACAATGAGCAGTTCTTC
CDR3 protein: CASSRGLAGFYNEQFF

clone size: .
D gene: TRBD2
V gene: TRBV3-1
J gene: TRBJ2-5
CDR3 DNA: TGTGCCAGCAGCCAAGGGAGCGGGGACCCTAGGGAGACCCAGTACTTC
CDR3 protein: CASSQGSGDPRETQYF

clone size: many
D gene: .
V gene: TRBV7-9
J gene: TRBJ2-1
CDR3 DNA: TGTGCCAGCAGCTTACAGGTTCATGAGCAGTTCTTC
CDR3 protein: CASSLQVHEQFF

clone size: many
D gene: TRBD2
V gene: TRBV12-3/TRBV12-4
J gene: TRBJ2-5
CDR3 DNA: TGTGCCAGCAGTTTACCAGGGCGGGGGGAGACCCAGTACTTC
CDR3 protein: CASSLPGRGETQYF

clone size: many
D gene: .
V gene: TRBV28
J gene: TRBJ2-1
CDR3 DNA: TGTGCCAGCAGTTCACCAGGGCCCGCCGTGGATGAGCAGTTCTTC
CDR3 protein: CASSSPGPAVDEQFF

clone size: few
D gene: .
V gene: TRBV7-9
J gene: TRBJ1-1
CDR3 DNA: TGTGCCAGCAGCCCCCCCGCTGAAGCTTTCTTT
CDR3 protein: CASSPPAEAFF

clone size: many
D gene: .
V gene: TRBV20-1
J gene: TRBJ1-1
CDR3 DNA: TGCAGCTCCCCCCGTGGGGCCGGGAAGGCTTTCTTT
CDR3 protein: CSSPRGAGKAFF

clone size: few
D gene: .
V gene: TRBV11-2
J gene: TRBJ1-5
CDR3 DNA: TGTGCCAGCAGCCCGGGGACAAGGTATAGCAATCAGCCCCAGCATTTT
CDR3 protein: CASSPGTRYSNQPQHF

clone size: .
D gene: .
V gene: TRBV2
J gene: TRBJ2-5
CDR3 DNA: TGTGCCAGCCTCAAAGGGAGCCAAGAGACCCAGTACTTC
CDR3 protein: CASLKGSQETQYF

clone size: many
D gene: TRBD2
V gene: TRBV5-1
J gene: TRBJ2-7
CDR3 DNA: TGCGCCAGTGGGACCGGGACTAGGACCTACGAGCAGTACTTC
CDR3 protein: CASGTGTRTYEQYF